A few counts support the clone carrying this TCR beta chain. Its antigen is still unknown. Amplified TCR beta CDR3 regions came from RNA transcripts. The TCR CDR3 first-round RT-PCR relied on the HTBI primer set. TCRdb recomputed calls from the multiplex PCR reads with MiXCR, one row per CDR3 protein. Seen here are 700,000 or so distinct CDR3 sequences, about 14% observed once, and the top ten hold around 12%. This entry is derived from a study of T cells in Graves' hyperthyroidism and ophthalmopathy. Diagnoses were made from clinical symptoms, serum measures (thyroxine and TRAb), thyroid ultrasound and orbital computed tomography. Study findings and constraints: The model forecast ophthalmopathy, anticipating it by a median 6.5 months before onset.

V was cut by 3 bases and J by 7 bases, with 7 bases left in between. The length of the CDR3 is 11 residues. Germline V gene data show CDR1 as DFQATT and CDR2 as SNEGSKA (reference sequence). V gene TRBV20-1 combines with J gene TRBJ2-1; D ambiguous. The sample taken for sequencing was blood. This receptor was identified in a woman aged 50 to 60 with Graves' ophthalmopathy. CDR3 nucleotide sequence: TGCAGTGCTAGGGGTAGGAATGAGCAGTTCTTC. Residues: CSARGRNEQFF.